A selection of T cell receptor beta chains follows, all from one sample in a study of T cell responses to AZD1222 COVID-19 vaccine. Profiling relied on immunoSEQ multiplex PCR, and the TCRdb table lists in-frame clones only, not all of them. Of 130,000 or so clones in the sample, 85% to 90% are singletons; the top ten hold 20% to 25%. Here the sequenced sample was peripheral blood, taken on day 0 of AZD1222 vaccination. The receptor set was obtained from an adult in good health. CDR3s include the opening cysteine and the closing phenylalanine or tryptophan. The order of the fields is J gene, V gene, CDR3 length, clone size, D gene, CDR3 DNA, CDR3 protein. A D gene is named only where the DNA matches it firmly. Some rows have no size entry. The others give once, few or many, or a class for an expanded clone.

TRBJ1-4 TRBV27 15 . . TGTGCCAGCAGACACCGGGACCGCCCTTTAGAACAACTGTTTTTT CASRHRDRPLEQLFF
TRBJ1-1 TRBV10-1 12 . . TGCGCCAGTCAGGGGATTAACACTGAAGCTTTCTTT CASQGINTEAFF
TRBJ1-5 TRBV5-1 14 . . TGCGCCAGCAGCTTGGACGGGGGCAATCAGCCCCAGCATTTT CASSLDGGNQPQHF
TRBJ1-2 TRBV4-1 14 . . TGCGCCAGCAGCCAAGATTGGGGCACGGGCGGCTACACCTTC CASSQDWGTGGYTF
TRBJ1-2 TRBV12-3/TRBV12-4 13 . . TGTGCCAGCAGTTATAGTGCCCCTTATGGCTACACCTTC CASSYSAPYGYTF
TRBJ2-7 TRBV5-1 14 . . TGCGCCAGCACAAGACAAGACGGGGCCTACGAGCAGTACTTC CASTRQDGAYEQYF
TRBJ2-7 TRBV14 16 once . TGTGCCAGCAGCCCGCCAACAGGGTCTTTGCAGTCCGAGCAGTACTTC CASSPPTGSLQSEQYF
TRBJ1-4 TRBV11-2 16 . . TGTGCCAGCAGCCCAGGAGGGCTTGTTAGGGAGGAAAAACTGTTTTTT CASSPGGLVREEKLFF
TRBJ2-7 TRBV5-1 16 . . TGCGCCAGCAGCCTCACAGAGAGATTCGCCACCTACGAGCAGTACTTC CASSLTERFATYEQYF
TRBJ1-5 TRBV10-2 12 once TRBD1 TGCGCCAGCGGGACAGGGGGCCAGCCCCAGCATTTT CASGTGGQPQHF
TRBJ1-1 TRBV6-5 16 once . TGTGCCAGCAGTTACTCCTTAGGTCGGGGGGCAATTGAAGCTTTCTTT CASSYSLGRGAIEAFF
TRBJ1-3 TRBV5-6 15 . . TGTGCCAGCAGCTCTGGACAATACTCTGGAAACACCATATATTTT CASSSGQYSGNTIYF
TRBJ2-2 TRBV6-2/TRBV6-3 13 few . TGTGCCAGCAGCCGCGGAGACACCGGGGAGCTGTTTTTT CASSRGDTGELFF
TRBJ1-5 TRBV12-5 15 . . TGTGCTAGTGGTGTACAGGTTTTAGCAAATCAGCCCCAGCATTTT CASGVQVLANQPQHF
TRBJ1-2 TRBV4-2 15 few TRBD1 TGTGCCAGCAGCCTTAGGACAGGGGGAAGGTATGGCTACACCTTC CASSLRTGGRYGYTF
TRBJ2-1 TRBV2 15 once . TGTGCCATCACCCCGGACACCAACTCCTACAATGAGCAGTTCTTC CAITPDTNSYNEQFF
TRBJ1-1 TRBV2 12 . TRBD1 TGTGCCAACCACCGGGACAGGGAGGCGGCTTTCTTT CANHRDREAAFF
TRBJ1-5 TRBV6-5 14 . TRBD1 TGTGCCAGCAGACAGGGGGCAAGCAATCAGCCCCAGCATTTT CASRQGASNQPQHF
TRBJ2-3 TRBV7-6 12 . . TGTGCCAGCGGACTTAACACAGATACGCAGTATTTT CASGLNTDTQYF
TRBJ1-1 TRBV4-1 14 . . TGCGCCAGCAGCCACCCGGCGTGGGGGACTGAAGCTTTCTTT CASSHPAWGTEAFF
TRBJ1-1 TRBV18 14 . . TGTGCCAGCTCACCTTTTCGGGGTATCCCTGAAGCTTTCTTT CASSPFRGIPEAFF
TRBJ1-2 TRBV19 13 . . TGTGCCAGTAGTCTCCGAGCTAACTATGGCTACACCTTC CASSLRANYGYTF
TRBJ1-5 TRBV6-5 15 . . TGTGCCAGCAAACTAGGGGAGAGGGATTTTCAGCCCCAGCATTTT CASKLGERDFQPQHF
TRBJ1-6 TRBV7-9 15 few . TGTGCCAGCAGCTGGAAATCAAGCGGGGTTTCACCCCTCCACTTT CASSWKSSGVSPLHF
TRBJ1-2 TRBV12-3/TRBV12-4 13 . . TGTGCCAGCAGTTTAGGCAGGCAGGATGGCTACACCTTC CASSLGRQDGYTF
TRBJ2-3 TRBV7-9 12 . . TGTGCCAGCAGCTCCACCGCATATACGCAGTATTTT CASSSTAYTQYF
TRBJ2-2 TRBV7-6 17 once . TGTGCCAGCAGCCACTTTACAGGATCTAGGGGCGCCGGGGAGCTGTTTTTT CASSHFTGSRGAGELFF
TRBJ1-3 TRBV7-8 12 . . TGTGCCAGCAGCTTAGTTGGAAACACCATATATTTT CASSLVGNTIYF
TRBJ1-5 TRBV28 14 . . TGTGCCAGCACCTGGGGGGTCCCTGTTCAGCCCCAGCATTTT CASTWGVPVQPQHF
TRBJ1-5 TRBV6-6 13 . TRBD1 TGTGCCAGCAGACAGACAGGGGTTCAGCCCCAGCATTTT CASRQTGVQPQHF
TRBJ2-2 TRBV19 16 . . TGTGCCAGTAGGACGCCTAGGGGCTTAGGCACCGGGGAGCTGTTTTTT CASRTPRGLGTGELFF
TRBJ1-2 TRBV10-2 13 . TRBD1 TGCGCCAGCACGGACAGGGAAGCCTATGGCTACACCTTC CASTDREAYGYTF
TRBJ2-7 TRBV12-3/TRBV12-4 13 once . TGTGCCAGCAGTTTCAGGGGAACCTACGAGCAGTACTTC CASSFRGTYEQYF
TRBJ1-5 TRBV2 13 . . TGTGCCAGCAGTGGAAATAGCAATCAGCCCCAGCATTTT CASSGNSNQPQHF
TRBJ1-6 TRBV19 15 . . TGTGCCTCAACCCACGGAAGCTCCTATAATTCACCCCTCCACTTT CASTHGSSYNSPLHF
TRBJ1-6 TRBV5-5 15 . TRBD1 TGTGCCAGCAGCTACGACGGACAGGGCGGTACGCCCCTCCACTTT CASSYDGQGGTPLHF
TRBJ1-5 TRBV9 15 . . TGTGCCAGCAGCGTAGGGGGCAGGCCGGGGCAGCCCCAGCATTTT CASSVGGRPGQPQHF
TRBJ1-5 TRBV28 12 . . TGTGCCAGCCGGGACGGGTATCAGCCCCAGCATTTT CASRDGYQPQHF